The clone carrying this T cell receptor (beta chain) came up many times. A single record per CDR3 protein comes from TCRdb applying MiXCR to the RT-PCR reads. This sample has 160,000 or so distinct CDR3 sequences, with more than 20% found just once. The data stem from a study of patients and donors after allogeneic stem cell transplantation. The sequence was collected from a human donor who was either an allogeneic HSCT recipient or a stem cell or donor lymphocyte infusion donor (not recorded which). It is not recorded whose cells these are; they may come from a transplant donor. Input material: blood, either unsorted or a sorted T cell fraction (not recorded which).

CDR3: CASRRGNQPQHF. The CDR3 DNA sequence: TGTGCCAGTAGGCGAGGCAATCAGCCCCAGCATTTT. V is TRBV19 and J is TRBJ1-5; D call uncertain. Germline CDR1 and CDR2: LNHDA and SQIVND (reference sequence). Trimming cost V 6 bases and J 2 bases, with 5 bases left between them. CDR3 size: 12 residues.